Below are 27 T cell receptor beta chains sequenced from a single sample in a study of T cell repertoires in cytomegalovirus infection. TCRdb analysed the reads with MiXCR anew, one entry per CDR3 protein. The table includes nearly 550,000 distinct CDR3 sequences, more than 15% detected once. Sample: CD8+ T cells from PBMCs. The receptors come from a human donor in good health (CMV status not recorded). Some clones in this sample may be carry-over from other donors' samples.

This clonotype was seen a single time. The CDR3 does not close with the conserved phenylalanine or tryptophan, likely indicating a read error. The chain combines TRBV10-2 with TRBJ2-7; D uncertain. From germline, CDR1 is WSHSY and CDR2 SAAADI. V was pared by 3 bases and J by 3 bases, with 3 bases between. CDR3 size: 11 residues. As DNA, the CDR3 is TGCGCCAGCAGTGACAGCTACGAGCAGTACTTA. It codes for CASSDSYEQYL.

The CDR3 nucleotides read TGTGCTAGTGGTTTGGGGGAGACGGTGAGCTCCTACGAGCAGTACTTC. It encodes CASGLGETVSSYEQYF. This chain joins TRBV12-5 and TRBJ2-7; a possible D gene is TRBD2 (5 bases). The CDR3 consists of 16 residues. V was shortened by 1 base and J by 0 bases, with 13 bases between the two germline ends. The germline CDR1 and CDR2 sequences are LGHNT and FRNRAP. Full variable domain (outside the CDR3, taken from reference TRBV12-5 and TRBJ2-7): DARVTQTPRHKVTEMGQEVTMRCQPILGHNTVFWYRQTMMQGLELLAYFRNRAPLDDSGMPKDRFSAEMPDATLATLKIQPSEPRDSAVYFCASGLGETVSSYEQYFGPGTRLTVT.

As to this clonotype: Because it lacks the conserved phenylalanine or tryptophan at the end, this CDR3 is likely a read error. The DNA is omitted, as the CDR3 cannot be located on it reliably, and the CDR3 follows TCRdb's listing. The CDR3 loop reads CSVVVAGEREQLL. The V call is TRBV29-1, the J call TRBJ2-1; the DNA was not used to check the table's D call, TRBD2. CDR1 SQVTM and CDR2 ANQGSEA come from the germline V gene. Inclusive of both ends, the CDR3 amounts to 13 amino acids.

This clonotype was seen repeatedly, ten times or more. V and J are TRBV27 and TRBJ2-4; 12 bases fit TRBD2. The CDR3 totals 17 residues. The V gene end was trimmed by 4 bases and the J gene end by 2 bases; junction bases not matched to a gene: 6. Germline assignment: CDR1 MNHEY and CDR2 SMNVEV (reference sequence). CDR3: CASSSRLAGASKNIQYF. CDR3 coding DNA: TGTGCCAGCAGTTCCCGACTAGCGGGAGCTTCCAAAAACATTCAGTACTTC.

This clonotype appeared many times. The rearrangement joins TRBV7-2 to TRBJ1-5; D is unresolved. The CDR3 runs to 13 residues. Germline V CDR1 and CDR2: SGHTA, FQGNSA. The CDR3 region is CPDGDYSNQPQHF. Here the CDR3 DNA reads TGTCCCGACGGAGACTATAGCAATCAGCCCCAGCATTTT.

In this sample, this clonotype turned up many times. The chain employs TRBV12-3 or TRBV12-4 and TRBJ1-2; D remains ambiguous. V was clipped by 7 bases and J by 0 bases, with 15 bases between them. The CDR3 spans 15 residues. The CDR3 sequence is CASTLSGNSNYGYTF. CDR3 in DNA: TGTGCCAGCACCTTATCCGGGAACTCTAACTATGGCTACACCTTC.

The chain is built from TRBV12-3 or TRBV12-4 and TRBJ2-7; D is unresolved. This CDR3 spans 14 amino acids. V gave up 6 bases and J gave up 2 bases, with 14 bases separating them. The CDR3 protein is CASSVSASTYEQYF. CDR3 DNA sequence: TGTGCCAGCAGCGTTTCGGCCTCGACCTACGAGCAGTACTTC.

As for this clonotype: This could be a read error, since a much larger clone is one nucleotide away. The chain couples TRBV4-1 to TRBJ2-2, with D uncertain. Germline assignment: CDR1 MGHRA and CDR2 YSYEKL. The CDR3 covers 11 residues. Trimming stripped 0 bases from V and 7 bases from J, with 0 bases between. CDR3 nucleotide sequence: TGCGCCAGCAGCCAAGACGGGGAGCTGTTTTTT. It translates to CASSQDGELFF.

This clonotype was counted many times. This sequence joins TRBV6-6 and TRBJ2-3, with unresolved D. Germline V gives CDR1 MNHNY, CDR2 SVGAGI (reference sequence). V lost 4 bases and J lost 1, with 9 bases in between. The CDR3 length is 14 residues. For the CDR3, the DNA is TGTGCCAGCAGTTCACCCCGGGGCACAGATACGCAGTATTTT. Protein sequence: CASSSPRGTDTQYF.

The chain combines TRBV12-3 or TRBV12-4 with TRBJ1-5; 9 bases map to TRBD1. J was trimmed by 3 bases and V by 6 bases; bases with no gene match: 6. The CDR3 has 15 residues. CDR3 region: CASSIRDRANQPQHF. The CDR3 DNA reads TGTGCCAGCAGCATCCGGGACAGGGCCAATCAGCCCCAGCATTTT.

This clonotype was detected ten times or more. The chain employs TRBV6-1 and TRBJ1-1; perhaps TRBD1 as D (6 bases). The CDR3 loop spans 15 amino acids. Between the trimmed V and J ends, which lost 7 bases and 5 bases, there was a span of 20 bases. CDR1 MNHNS and CDR2 SASEGT come from the germline V gene. In nucleotides, the CDR3 is TGTGCCAGCATATGGGTTCCGAGGGGGAGGACTGAAGCTTTCTTT. Residues: CASIWVPRGRTEAFF.

This clonotype was detected ten times or more. The J gene is TRBJ2-1, the V gene TRBV7-2; 13 positions agree with TRBD2. V was pared by 5 bases and J by 9 bases, with 7 bases of the junction left unmatched. Germline-derived CDR1 and CDR2 are SGHTA and FQGNSA. CDR3 length equals 15 residues. CDR3 sequence (DNA): TGTGCCAGCAGCCTACTAGCGGGGGGGTCTATTGAGCAGTTCTTC. Protein: CASSLLAGGSIEQFF.

Of note for this clonotype: This may stem from a read error, because a much larger clone lies one nucleotide away. This chain joins TRBV7-4 and TRBJ2-7; TRBD1 or TRBD2 may be the D gene (5 bases each). Germline V gene lookup returns CDR1 SGHVT and CDR2 SQSDAQ. The length of the CDR3 is 15 residues. CDR3 region: CTSSLVVGTTYEQYF. The CDR3 region has the DNA TGTACCAGCAGCTTAGTTGTGGGGACCACCTACGAGCAGTACTTC.

V gene TRBV5-1 combines with J gene TRBJ2-3; 10 positions agree with TRBD2. The CDR3 is 14 amino acids. Germline V lookup: CDR1 SGHRS, CDR2 YFSETQ. V lost 4 bases and J lost 7; bases outside the gene matches: 6. CDR3 sequence reads: CASSTGTSDYTQYF. The DNA of the CDR3 is TGCGCCAGCAGCACCGGGACTAGCGACTATACGCAGTATTTT.

This clonotype occurred many times. The CDR3 DNA sequence: TGTGCCAACCATCGGGAGGTAGCCGACAATGAGCAGTTCTTC. This sequence encodes CANHREVADNEQFF. V usage is TRBV2 and J usage is TRBJ2-1; 7 bases line up with TRBD2. Germline-derived CDR1 and CDR2 are SNHLY and FYNNEI. The length of the CDR3 is 14 residues. J was trimmed by 5 bases and V by 10 bases; bases with no gene match: 11.

This clonotype came up a few times. The gene calls are TRBV30 and TRBJ2-1; D not certain. Trimming removed 4 bases at V and 4 bases at J, with 5 bases between. The germline V gene has CDR1 GTSNPN and CDR2 SVGIG (reference sequence). The CDR3 consists of 11 residues. CDR3 coding DNA: TGTGCCTGGACAGTGTACAATGAGCAGTTCTTC. Translation gives CAWTVYNEQFF.

This clonotype was seen repeatedly, ten times or more. The chain carries TRBV6-1 and TRBJ1-5, with D unclear. The CDR3 covers 16 residues. The ends were cut back, 3 bases at V and 0 bases at J, with 12 bases in the middle. The germline V gene encodes CDR1 MNHNS and CDR2 SASEGT. The CDR3 is CASSDHRYYSNQPQHF. The CDR3, as DNA: TGTGCCAGCAGTGATCACAGATATTATAGCAATCAGCCCCAGCATTTT.

The chain recombines TRBV11-2 with TRBJ2-1; 11 bases match TRBD1. The CDR3 spans 16 residues. In germline, CDR1 is SGHAT, CDR2 FQNNGV. Trimming took 1 base from V and 4 from J; bases not matched to a gene: 3. The CDR3 spells CASSLGRDRGYNEQFF. CDR3 DNA: TGTGCCAGCAGCTTAGGCCGGGACAGGGGGTACAATGAGCAGTTCTTC. The variable domain in full, completed from reference TRBV11-2 and TRBJ2-1, reads EAGVAQSPRYKIIEKRQSVAFWCNPISGHATLYWYQQILGQGPKLLIQFQNNGVVDDSQLPKDRFSAERLKGVDSTLKIQPAKLEDSAVYLCASSLGRDRGYNEQFFGPGTRLTVL.

V and J are TRBV4-2 and TRBJ1-2; unclear D gene. Trimming removed 2 bases at V and 3 bases at J, with 16 bases between. CDR1 is LGHNA and CDR2 is YNFKEQ in the germline V gene. The CDR3 extends over 16 amino acids. The CDR3 protein is CASSQQAALSDYGYTF. The DNA of the CDR3 is TGTGCCAGCAGCCAACAGGCGGCCTTGAGTGACTATGGCTACACCTTC.

CDR3 protein: CASSSDWDEQYF. CDR3 nucleotide sequence: TGTGCCAGCAGCTCGGACTGGGACGAGCAGTACTTC. The chain joins TRBV7-9 to TRBJ2-7; possibly TRBD2 for D (5 bases). CDR1 and CDR2 (germline): SEHNR, FQNEAQ (reference sequence). This CDR3 contains 12 residues. Trimming left V 4 bases short and J 5 bases short, with 9 bases between.

The chain uses TRBV6-5 and TRBJ2-1; 8 positions agree with TRBD2. This CDR3 spans 15 amino acids. With 6 bases clipped from V and 7 bases from J, the junction kept 11 bases outside the gene matches. CDR1 and CDR2 (germline): MNHEY, SVGAGI. CDR3 sequence: CASSPVNGGGNEQFF. CDR3 in DNA: TGTGCCAGCAGCCCAGTCAACGGGGGGGGAAATGAGCAGTTCTTC.

This clonotype has a count of ten or more. The chain carries TRBV7-3 and TRBJ2-1, with 11 bases matching TRBD2. The CDR3 sequence is 15 residues long. J lost 3 bases, V lost 6 bases, and 4 bases had no gene match. CDR1 SGHTA and CDR2 FQGTGA come from the germline V gene. CDR3 residues: CASSIAGGVYNEQFF. The CDR3 bases are TGTGCCAGCAGTATAGCGGGAGGGGTCTACAATGAGCAGTTCTTC.

The gene calls are TRBV6-1 and TRBJ2-2; D is tentatively TRBD1 or TRBD2 (5 bases each). Trimming left V 8 bases short and J 1 base short, with 11 bases between. The CDR3 is 14 amino acids. CDR1 and CDR2 from the germline V gene are MNHNS and SASEGT. CDR3 loop: CASRPGGNTGELFF. The CDR3 coding sequence is TGTGCCAGCCGTCCTGGGGGGAACACCGGGGAGCTGTTTTTT.

This clonotype occurred once. A read error may be the cause here, since a much bigger clone is one base away. The chain uses TRBV7-9 and TRBJ2-7, with unresolved D. Germline CDR1 SEHNR, CDR2 FQNEAQ (reference sequence). The CDR3 contains 14 residues. V shed 4 bases and J shed 11 bases, with 21 bases lying between them. CDR3 in amino acids: CASSSPDTASSKYF. Written as DNA, the CDR3 is TGTGCCAGCAGCTCCCCGGATACAGCTTCGAGCAAGTACTTC. Based on the CDR3 plus reference TRBV7-9 and TRBJ2-7, the full variable domain is DTGVSQNPRHKITKRGQNVTFRCDPISEHNRLYWYRQTLGQGPEFLTYFQNEAQLEKSRLLSDRFSAERPKGSFSTLEIQRTEQGDSAMYLCASSSPDTASSKYFGPGTRLTVT.

Remarks on this clonotype: A much larger clone sits a single nucleotide away, making a read error possible. Likely a read error: the CDR3 ends without its conserved phenylalanine or tryptophan. V usage is TRBV25-1 and J usage is TRBJ2-5, with D possibly TRBD2 on 5 matching bases. Trimming shortened V by 3 bases and J by 2 bases, and 13 bases separated the two germline ends. CDR1 and CDR2 from the germline V gene are MGHDK and SYGVNS. The CDR3 is 15 amino acids. As DNA, the CDR3 is TGTGCCAGCAGTGACGGGGTGGCCGCGCAAGAGACCCAGTACTAC. Encoded protein: CASSDGVAAQETQYY.

This rearrangement joins TRBV2 to TRBJ1-1; 7 nucleotides match TRBD1. Germline loops: CDR1 SNHLY, CDR2 FYNNEI. With V trimmed by 1 base and J by 5 bases, 7 bases remained unmatched. This CDR3 has 15 residues. The CDR3: CASSEETGVRTEAFF. DNA for the CDR3: TGTGCCAGCAGTGAAGAAACAGGGGTTAGGACTGAAGCTTTCTTT.

The chain has TRBV19 and TRBJ2-5; TRBD2 might be the D (6 bases). Trimming shortened V by 5 bases and J by 0 bases, and 13 bases separated the two germline ends. The germline CDR1 and CDR2 sequences are LNHDA and SQIVND (reference sequence). The CDR3 sequence is 15 residues long. For the CDR3, the DNA is TGTGCCAGTAGTGCCGGGACTTCGTACCAAGAGACCCAGTACTTC. As protein: CASSAGTSYQETQYF.